This passage covers 30 T cell receptor beta chains from one sample sequenced in a study of CD8 T cells in ankylosing spondylitis. Study conclusions and caveats: There was a TCR beta motif, made of eight highly homologous variants, that appeared characteristic of ankylosing spondylitis blood.

A single record per CDR3 protein comes from TCRdb applying MiXCR to the 5' RACE reads. The table records just under 550,000 distinct CDR3 sequences, roughly 13% of them present only once. Their antigen targets remain unknown. The source material was blood, either unsorted or a sorted T cell fraction (not recorded which). The source is a male donor with ankylosing spondylitis.

Concerning this clonotype itself: This sequence may be a read error, since a much larger clone differs from it by one base. This chain links TRBV20-1 with TRBJ2-1; D tentatively fits TRBD1 or TRBD2 (5 bases each). The CDR3 contains 15 residues. CDR1 is DFQATT, CDR2 SNEGSKA, per germline (reference sequence). The CDR3 sequence: CCASTGPSSYNEQFF. CDR3 bases: TGCTGTGCTAGTACGGGGCCGAGCTCCTACAATGAGCAGTTCTTC.

In this sample, this clonotype turned up a few times. The chain is built from TRBV29-1 and TRBJ1-1; D is ambiguous. CDR1 is SQVTM, CDR2 ANQGSEA, per germline. Trimming left V 1 base short and J 0 bases short, with 6 bases between. The CDR3 has 13 amino acids. CDR3 amino acids: CSVEGLMNTEAFF. The CDR3 DNA is TGCAGCGTTGAAGGTCTTATGAACACTGAAGCTTTCTTT. The full variable domain, rest sourced from reference TRBV29-1 and TRBJ1-1, is SAVISQKPSRDICQRGTSLTIQCQVDSQVTMMFWYRQQPGQSLTLIATANQGSEATYESGFVIDKFPISRPNLTFSTLTVSNMSPEDSSIYLCSVEGLMNTEAFFGQGTRLTVV.

In this sample, this clonotype turned up many times. The rearrangement links TRBV10-3 to TRBJ2-7; 9 nucleotides line up with TRBD2. This CDR3 has 14 residues. The germline V gene has CDR1 ENHRY and CDR2 SYGVKD. Trimming took 7 bases from V and 5 from J; bases not matched to a gene: 9. The CDR3 loop reads CAINSGRGGDEQYF. Written as DNA, the CDR3 is TGTGCCATCAATAGCGGGAGAGGGGGGGACGAGCAGTACTTC.

The J gene is TRBJ2-6, the V gene TRBV25-1; tentative D call: TRBD2 (6 bases). This CDR3 is built from 13 residues. Trimming took 7 bases from V and 4 from J, leaving 8 bases between them. Germline lookup yields CDR1 MGHDK and CDR2 SYGVNS. The CDR3 bases are TGTGCCAGCAACCGGGAGGGGGCCAACGTCCTGACTTTC. Amino acids: CASNREGANVLTF.

In this sample, this clonotype turned up a few times. This sequence joins TRBV5-1 and TRBJ2-2; 8 bases map to TRBD2. J lost 6 bases, V lost 2 bases, and 6 bases had no gene match. Germline-derived CDR1 and CDR2 are SGHRS and YFSETQ. The CDR3 is made up of 15 amino acids. The CDR3 sequence is CASSFVTAGAGELFF. CDR3 coding DNA: TGCGCCAGCAGCTTTGTTACAGCGGGAGCCGGGGAGCTGTTTTTT.

This clonotype was recorded a few times. The chain uses TRBV9 and TRBJ1-2; 7 bases map to TRBD1. The CDR3 extends over 15 amino acids. J was trimmed by 3 bases and V by 2 bases; bases with no gene match: 7. CDR1 SGDLS and CDR2 YYNGEE come from the germline V gene. The CDR3 sequence: CASSVRTGGYYGYTF. The CDR3 region has the DNA TGTGCCAGCAGCGTCCGGACAGGAGGCTACTATGGCTACACCTTC.

This clonotype was counted only a few times. The chain has TRBV6-2 or TRBV6-3 and TRBJ2-7; possible D gene TRBD2, 5 bases. From germline, CDR1 is MNHEY and CDR2 SVGEGT. Trimming took 6 bases from V and 2 from J, leaving 8 bases between them. This CDR3 has 12 residues. The CDR3 sequence: CASSRDAYEQYV. CDR3 DNA sequence: TGTGCCAGCAGCCGGGATGCCTACGAGCAGTACGTC.

The V gene is TRBV29-1, the J gene TRBJ1-1; D is unresolved. Germline values: CDR1 SQVTM, CDR2 ANQGSEA. CDR3 length equals 13 residues. V was trimmed by 6 bases and J by 6 bases, leaving 17 bases between them. CDR3 sequence reads: CSVVRDFYPEAFF. Here the CDR3 DNA reads TGCAGCGTCGTCCGGGATTTTTACCCTGAAGCTTTCTTT.

This clonotype was detected a few times. The genes are TRBV20-1 and TRBJ2-7; 10 bases match TRBD2. V was pared by 6 bases and J by 5 bases, with 13 bases of the junction left unmatched. The CDR3 spans 15 residues. Germline CDR1 reads DFQATT; CDR2 reads SNEGSKA (reference sequence). CDR3 DNA: TGCAGTGCCCAAAGGGGCAGCGGGAGGGCCCACGAGCAGTACTTC. It specifies CSAQRGSGRAHEQYF.

The chain links TRBV19 to TRBJ1-1, with a tentative D call TRBD1 (6 bases). V dropped 5 bases and J dropped 4 bases, with 17 bases sitting between them. The germline CDR1 and CDR2 sequences are LNHDA and SQIVND (reference sequence). The CDR3 loop spans 15 amino acids. The CDR3 nucleotides read TGTGCCAGTAGTGTAAGGGGGGCCCCGGTCACTGAAGCTTTCTTT. As protein: CASSVRGAPVTEAFF.

This clonotype showed up just a few times. This sequence joins TRBV19 and TRBJ1-5, with D hard to call. This CDR3 spans 15 amino acids. Germline V CDR1 and CDR2: LNHDA, SQIVND (reference sequence). V shed 3 bases and J shed 0 bases, with 9 bases lying between them. CDR3 residues: CASSISDYSNQPQHF. CDR3 DNA sequence: TGTGCCAGTAGTATCTCAGATTATAGCAATCAGCCCCAGCATTTT.

The rearrangement uses TRBV19 and TRBJ2-2, with 8 bases lining up with TRBD2. This CDR3 has 15 residues. Germline loops: CDR1 LNHDA, CDR2 SQIVND (reference sequence). After removal of 4 bases from V and 6 bases from J, the junction contained 7 bases not matched to a gene. The CDR3 nucleotides are TGTGCCAGTAGTAGAAGCGGGAGAAACCCCGGGGAGCTGTTTTTT. It specifies CASSRSGRNPGELFF.

There are a few counts of this clonotype. This CDR3 is CASSLGGGKRDQPQHF. The CDR3 DNA is TGTGCCAGCAGCTTAGGGGGCGGGAAGAGGGATCAGCCCCAGCATTTT. J is TRBJ1-5 and V is TRBV7-9, with a weak D call TRBD1 (5 bases). V dropped 1 base and J dropped 5 bases, with 15 bases sitting between them. Germline CDR1 SEHNR, CDR2 FQNEAQ (reference sequence). The CDR3 consists of 16 residues.

Many counts were recorded for this clonotype. The V call is TRBV28, the J call TRBJ2-1; 12 bases align to TRBD2. V was clipped by 2 bases and J by 7 bases; unmatched bases: 6. The germline V gene encodes CDR1 MDHEN and CDR2 SYDVKM. CDR3 size: 16 residues. The CDR3 is CASSLTTSGRRNEQFF. The DNA for the CDR3 is TGTGCCAGCAGTTTAACGACTAGCGGGAGAAGGAATGAGCAGTTCTTC.

This clonotype occurred many times. The chain joins TRBV5-1 to TRBJ2-1; possible D gene TRBD1, 6 bases. The CDR3 loop spans 15 amino acids. The V and J ends lost 4 bases and 5 bases respectively, with 16 bases between them. The germline V gene has CDR1 SGHRS and CDR2 YFSETQ. This CDR3 reads CASSPNGQLNNEQFF. CDR3 in DNA: TGCGCCAGCAGCCCCAACGGACAGCTTAACAATGAGCAGTTCTTC.

This clonotype was found a few times. V is TRBV2 and J is TRBJ2-2; D gene ambiguous. V lost 6 bases and J lost 2, with 10 bases in between. Germline values: CDR1 SNHLY, CDR2 FYNNEI. This CDR3 spans 14 amino acids. The CDR3, as DNA: TGTGCCAGCAGGAGAGTCGTAAACACCGGGGAGCTGTTTTTT. Its protein product is CASRRVVNTGELFF.

This clonotype was seen more than once but under ten times. The gene calls are TRBV4-2 and TRBJ2-1, with TRBD2 matching over 10 bases. The V segment lost 0 bases and the J segment 4 bases; nucleotides outside the gene matches: 3. Per germline, CDR1 LGHNA and CDR2 YNFKEQ. This CDR3 is 16 amino acids long. CDR3 sequence: CASSQDGLAAYNEQFF. DNA of the CDR3: TGTGCCAGCAGCCAAGACGGACTAGCGGCATACAATGAGCAGTTCTTC.

This clonotype appeared many times. The chain employs TRBV27 and TRBJ2-1; D perhaps matches TRBD2 (5 bases). Germline CDR1 reads MNHEY; CDR2 reads SMNVEV (reference sequence). Trimming stripped 6 bases from V and 4 bases from J, with 16 bases between. This CDR3 has 15 residues. CDR3 nucleotides: TGTGCCAGCAGAAGCCCGGCGGGCCGGTACAATGAGCAGTTCTTC. Its protein product is CASRSPAGRYNEQFF.

The chain couples TRBV7-9 to TRBJ1-1; 7 nucleotides agree with TRBD1. Germline V gene sequence: CDR1 SEHNR, CDR2 FQNEAQ (reference sequence). With V trimmed by 5 bases and J by 3 bases, 6 bases remained unmatched. There are 14 residues in the CDR3. The chain's CDR3 is CASSPQGVYTEAFF. The CDR3 coding sequence is TGTGCCAGCAGCCCGCAGGGGGTTTACACTGAAGCTTTCTTT.

The sample holds a few counts of this clonotype. CDR3 sequence: CAISESLLAGDAGELFF. CDR3 coding DNA: TGTGCCATCAGTGAGTCGTTACTAGCGGGAGACGCCGGGGAGCTGTTTTTT. The chain joins TRBV10-3 to TRBJ2-2; 11 nucleotides align to TRBD2. Germline V gene sequence: CDR1 ENHRY, CDR2 SYGVKD. This CDR3 is 17 amino acids long. The V segment lost 0 bases and the J segment 6 bases; nucleotides outside the gene matches: 6.

The table lists this clonotype with a few counts. This chain uses TRBV7-9 with TRBJ2-3; either TRBD1 or TRBD2 may fit D (5 bases each). This CDR3 region has 15 residues. Trimming removed 1 base at V and 0 bases at J, with 8 bases between. The germline V gene encodes CDR1 SEHNR and CDR2 FQNEAQ (reference sequence). CDR3 DNA sequence: TGTGCCAGCAGCTTAGGATGGGACAGCACAGATACGCAGTATTTT. This gives the protein CASSLGWDSTDTQYF. Based on the CDR3 plus reference TRBV7-9 and TRBJ2-3, the full variable domain is DTGVSQNPRHKITKRGQNVTFRCDPISEHNRLYWYRQTLGQGPEFLTYFQNEAQLEKSRLLSDRFSAERPKGSFSTLEIQRTEQGDSAMYLCASSLGWDSTDTQYFGPGTRLTVL.

The genes are TRBV18 and TRBJ2-7, with D perhaps TRBD1 (6 bases). The CDR3 loop spans 14 amino acids. CDR1 is KGHSH and CDR2 is LQKENI in the germline V gene. V lost 3 bases to trimming and J lost 9 bases, with 18 bases between them. This CDR3 reads CASSPWKGDDGQYF. The CDR3 bases are TGTGCCAGCTCACCCTGGAAGGGGGACGACGGGCAGTACTTC.

This clonotype has more than one count but fewer than ten. CDR3 nucleotide sequence: TGTGCCACCAGCAGAGATCTAGCGGCATACAATGAGCAGTTCTTC. Translating gives CATSRDLAAYNEQFF. The gene calls are TRBV15 and TRBJ2-1, with 7 bases identical to TRBD2. CDR3 size: 15 residues. The germline V gene has CDR1 LNHNV and CDR2 YYDKDF (reference sequence). V lost 0 bases and J lost 4; bases outside the gene matches: 3.

The rearrangement joins TRBV11-2 to TRBJ2-7; no clear D. This CDR3 has 13 amino acids. V lost 5 bases and J 4 bases, leaving 12 bases between the germline ends. Germline CDR1 reads SGHAT; CDR2 reads FQNNGV. In nucleotides, the CDR3 is TGTGCCAGCAGCCCCGTCGTCAGTTACGAGCAGTACGTC. It translates to CASSPVVSYEQYV.

This clonotype was counted a few times. CDR3 nucleotides: TGTGCCAGCAGCATCGGGGCCGGGAATTCACCCCTCCACTTT. Its translation is CASSIGAGNSPLHF. This chain connects TRBV12-3 or TRBV12-4 to TRBJ1-6; TRBD1 is a possible D gene (5 bases). The length of the CDR3 is 14 residues. The V end was cut by 6 bases, the J end by 7 bases, with 13 bases between.

A few counts support this clonotype. The rearrangement links TRBV29-1 to TRBJ2-7; D possibly corresponds to TRBD2 (5 bases). The CDR3 runs to 13 residues. The germline V gene has CDR1 SQVTM and CDR2 ANQGSEA. The ends were cut back, 3 bases at V and 7 bases at J, with 16 bases in the middle. CDR3 bases: TGCAGCGTTGATCGAATGATGTCGGGGGAGCAGTACTTC. It encodes CSVDRMMSGEQYF.

This clonotype was seen more than once but under ten times. V is TRBV20-1 and J is TRBJ2-7; 7 nucleotides line up with TRBD1. J was trimmed by 2 bases and V by 0 bases; bases with no gene match: 4. This CDR3 spans 14 amino acids. Germline CDR1 reads DFQATT; CDR2 reads SNEGSKA (reference sequence). The CDR3 sequence: CSARDTDRAYEQYF. CDR3 coding DNA: TGCAGTGCTAGAGATACAGACAGGGCCTACGAGCAGTACTTC.

The chain carries TRBV29-1 and TRBJ1-2; D uncertain. Germline V lookup: CDR1 SQVTM, CDR2 ANQGSEA. The CDR3 consists of 12 residues. Trimming took off 4 bases at V and 1 base at J, with 7 bases between the two ends. The CDR3 here is CSVGYSNYGYTF. The DNA of the CDR3 is TGCAGCGTTGGGTACAGTAACTATGGCTACACCTTC.

The chain is built from TRBV7-8 and TRBJ2-7, with D perhaps being TRBD1 or TRBD2 (5 bases each). The germline gives CDR1 SGHVS, CDR2 FQNEAQ. This CDR3 has 14 amino acids. With 3 bases removed from V and 0 bases from J, the gap between germline ends came to 9 bases. The CDR3 sequence is CASSFGTVSYEQYV. The CDR3 DNA is TGTGCCAGCAGCTTTGGGACGGTCTCCTACGAGCAGTACGTC.

The sample holds a few counts of this clonotype. The chain joins TRBV3-1 to TRBJ2-5; tentative D call: TRBD2 (5 bases). CDR1 LGHDT and CDR2 YNNKEL come from the germline V gene (reference sequence). The CDR3 runs to 17 residues. V was shortened by 2 bases and J by 3 bases, with 19 bases between the two germline ends. The CDR3 spells CASSQRRRVGREETQYF. DNA for the CDR3: TGTGCCAGCAGCCAAAGGCGACGAGTGGGGAGAGAAGAGACCCAGTACTTC.